The next 8 T cell receptor beta chains were all read from a single sample in a study of T cell clonotyping in hematopoietic cell transplantation. The assay was immunoSEQ multiplex PCR, and TCRdb's table has in-frame clones only and misses some. The sample has about 69,000 clones, 90% to 96% seen once. Time point indicated: recipient sample about 28 days before transplant, after cytoreduction. The input for sequencing was peripheral blood mononuclear cells, taken before stem cell transplant. The receptors derive from a woman aged 45-60 years with acute myeloid leukemia. Some clones in this sample may be carry-over from other donors' samples.

This chain connects TRBV6-6 to TRBJ1-1; 9 bases are shared with TRBD1. Germline V gene sequence: CDR1 MNHNY, CDR2 SVGAGI (reference sequence). With V trimmed by 5 bases and J by 1 base, 2 bases remained unmatched. This CDR3 contains 14 residues. DNA for the CDR3: TGTGCCAGCAGTCCACAGGGGGCGAACACTGAAGCTTTCTTT. It encodes CASSPQGANTEAFF.

The CDR3 DNA follows: TGCGCCAGCAGCCAATATCACAGGGCGGACACCGGGGAGCTGTTTTTT. It codes for CASSQYHRADTGELFF. The chain joins TRBV4-1 to TRBJ2-2; the D gene is possibly TRBD1 (6 bases). This CDR3 has 16 residues. The germline V and J ends were trimmed by 2 bases and 3 bases, with 13 bases remaining between them. Germline CDR1 is MGHRA and CDR2 is YSYEKL.

The chain recombines TRBV6-5 with TRBJ1-1, with D perhaps matching TRBD1 (5 bases). The germline V and J ends were trimmed by 9 bases and 1 base, with 12 bases remaining between them. This CDR3 spans 13 amino acids. Germline CDR1 is MNHEY and CDR2 is SVGAGI. The CDR3 DNA follows: TGTGCCAGTTATCGCGGGGGGAACACTGAAGCTTTCTTT. Protein product: CASYRGGNTEAFF.

J is TRBJ2-7 and V is TRBV10-3, with D uncertain. V was trimmed by 3 bases and J by 4 bases, leaving 13 bases between them. This CDR3 is built from 14 residues. Germline V gene lookup returns CDR1 ENHRY and CDR2 SYGVKD. The CDR3 DNA is TGTGCCATCAGTGAAAAGGGCAGTCTTTACGAGCAGTACTTC. Its translation: CAISEKGSLYEQYF.

CDR3 protein: CASSSQDAYEQYF. The CDR3 region has the DNA TGTGCCAGCAGCTCCCAAGATGCGTACGAGCAGTACTTC. The V call is TRBV6-5, the J call TRBJ2-7; D is undetermined. V was trimmed by 6 bases and J by 4 bases, leaving 13 bases between them. CDR1 is MNHEY and CDR2 is SVGAGI in the germline V gene. The length of the CDR3 is 13 residues.

The chain recombines TRBV30 with TRBJ2-7, with D possibly being TRBD1 (6 bases). Germline V gene lookup returns CDR1 GTSNPN and CDR2 SVGIG (reference sequence). Trimming removed 1 base at V and 4 bases at J, with 8 bases between. This CDR3 is built from 12 residues. In nucleotides, the CDR3 is TGTGCCTGGAGTGCACAGGGATACGAGCAGTACTTC. Its protein product is CAWSAQGYEQYF. The full variable domain, its missing parts supplied by reference TRBV30 and TRBJ2-7, is SQTIHQWPATLVQPVGSPLSLECTVEGTSNPNLYWYRQAAGRGLQLLFYSVGIGQISSEVPQNLSASRPQDRQFILSSKKLLLSDSGFYLCAWSAQGYEQYFGPGTRLTVT.

The CDR3 DNA sequence: TGTGCCAGCAGCGTATACGGGACTAGCGGAACCTACGAGCAGTACTTC. It yields the protein CASSVYGTSGTYEQYF. The V call is TRBV9, the J call TRBJ2-7; 11 bases line up with TRBD2. CDR3 length equals 16 residues. Losses at the gene ends were 1 base for V and 2 bases for J; bases not matched to a gene: 5. In germline, CDR1 is SGDLS, CDR2 YYNGEE.

The chain joins TRBV2 to TRBJ1-3; the D gene is possibly TRBD1 (6 bases). Germline V gives CDR1 SNHLY, CDR2 FYNNEI. V lost 10 bases to trimming and J lost 0 bases, with 10 bases between them. This CDR3 spans 13 amino acids. CDR3 sequence: CATGQNSGNTIYF. CDR3 in DNA: TGTGCCACCGGACAGAACTCTGGAAACACCATATATTTT.